This T cell receptor (beta chain) was sequenced for a study of CXCR3-negative and CXCR3-positive naive CD8 T cells (dated by TCRdb to 2018 to 2020). Turning to the overall study: In total, roughly 140 million TRB reads were obtained, which works out to roughly 1.5 +/- 0.3 million reads per library. Data from about ten donors, pooled across two independent experiments, went into the diversity and physicochemical repertoire analyses. TRBV-TRBJ cluster analysis included naive subsets from five or six donors and memory cells from 3 donors. Broader findings and caveats from the paper: Compared with CXCR3-negative naive cells, CXCR3-positive naive cells had TRB CDR3s with higher hydrophobicity (lower Kidera factor 4), lower energy, and higher strength and volume indices. Within the same donor, TRBV-TRBJ usage looked similar between naive CXCR3-negative and CXCR3-positive cells, but memory cells had distinct patterns. Because CXCR3 expression was partially decreased after cryopreservation, freshly isolated PBMCs were used for most assays. Surface CD5, linked to self-reactivity in mice, was comparable between naive subsets; TCR interaction strength was therefore also inferred from TRB CDR3 physicochemical properties. Both naive subsets had comparably high repertoire diversity, while memory CD8+ T cells had much lower repertoire diversity.

Counted from cysteine to phenylalanine, this CDR3 has 17 amino acids. No coding sequence is recorded. The CDR1 and CDR2 encoded by the germline V gene (reference sequence) are MNHNY and SVGAGI. Remarks on this clonotype: There is no known antigen for this receptor.

Each CD8+ T cell subset was flow-sorted in triplicate, with roughly 300,000 cells per subset placed directly into RLT lysis buffer. To keep memory contaminants out, a stringent definition of naive CD8+ T cells was applied: CD45RO-CCR7+CD27+CD95-. Using standard density gradient centrifugation, peripheral blood mononuclear cells were isolated from buffy coats. Naive CXCR3-negative and CXCR3-positive CD8+ T cells were flow-sorted using a FACSAria III. Total RNA was extracted from sorted cells using an RNeasy Mini Kit. Sequencing was performed on a NextSeq 550. The Human TCR Profiling Kit (MiLaboratory) was used to prepare UMI-labeled 5' RACE TRB cDNA libraries. cDNA synthesis used the entire amount of extracted RNA, and PCR amplification then used the entire amount of cDNA produced. The libraries were made side by side, with each library going through the same number of PCR cycles. In the paper's pipeline: With a requirement of at least two reads per UMI, MIGEC and MiXCR extracted about 50,000 +/- 10,000 unique UMI-labeled TRB cDNA molecules per library. Each library averaged about 38,000 +/- 11,000 functional in-frame TRB CDR3 nucleotide clonotypes without stop codons. After downsampling to 5000 UMI-labeled TRB molecules per sample, diversity metrics such as normalized Shannon-Wiener and Chao1 were calculated in VDJtools. Clonotype-size-weighted physicochemical properties of the central five CDR3 residues (interaction energy, strength, volume and Kidera factor 4) were computed in VDJtools. TCRdb reprocessed the reads, reporting each CDR3 protein sequence once and no DNA. These V and J calls are TCRdb output, not the study's own analysis. The table for this sample records over 45,000 distinct CDR3 sequences. The leading ten clones occupy around 0.4% of the sample.

The chain joins TRBV6-6 to TRBJ2-4; TCRdb's D call, TRBD1, is unchecked because there is no DNA. The TCR originated in a human donor in good health. Some clones in this sample may be carry-over from other donors' samples. Sample: naive CXCR3- CD8+ T cells from blood. According to the study, the label for this sample's cell subset or site signals: CD45RO-CCR7+CD27+CD95- naive CD8+ T cells lacking CXCR3 (TNR3-). CDR3 reads: CASSYHPDRAGKNIQYF.